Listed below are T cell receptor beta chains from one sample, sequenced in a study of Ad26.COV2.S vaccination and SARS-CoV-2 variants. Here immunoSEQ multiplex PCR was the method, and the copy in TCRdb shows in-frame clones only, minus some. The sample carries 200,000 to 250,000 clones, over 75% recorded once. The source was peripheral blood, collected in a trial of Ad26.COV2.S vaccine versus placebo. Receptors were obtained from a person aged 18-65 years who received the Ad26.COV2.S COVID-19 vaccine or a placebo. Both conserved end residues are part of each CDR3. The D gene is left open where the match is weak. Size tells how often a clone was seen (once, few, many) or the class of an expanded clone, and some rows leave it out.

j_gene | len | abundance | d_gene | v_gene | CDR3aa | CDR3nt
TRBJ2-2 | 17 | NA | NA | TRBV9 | CASSLGPTSLNTGELFF | TGTGCCAGCAGCCTAGGCCCTACTAGCTTAAACACCGGGGAGCTGTTTTTT
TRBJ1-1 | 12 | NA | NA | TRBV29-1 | CSVAPVGTEAFF | TGCAGCGTTGCCCCAGTGGGGACTGAAGCTTTCTTT
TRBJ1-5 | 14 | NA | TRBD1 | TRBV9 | CASSVEAGGQPQHF | TGTGCCAGCAGCGTAGAGGCAGGGGGTCAGCCCCAGCATTTT
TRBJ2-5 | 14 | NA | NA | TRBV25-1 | CASSERSDKETQYF | TGTGCCAGCAGTGAAAGGTCAGACAAAGAGACCCAGTACTTC
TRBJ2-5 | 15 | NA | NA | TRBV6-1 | CASSELSGLQETQYF | TGTGCCAGCAGTGAACTGAGCGGGCTCCAAGAGACCCAGTACTTC
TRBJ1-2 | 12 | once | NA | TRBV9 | CASSGREGGYTF | TGTGCCAGCAGCGGTCGGGAAGGTGGCTACACCTTC
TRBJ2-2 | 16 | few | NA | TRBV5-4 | CASSSAGTANTGELFF | TGTGCCAGCAGCTCGGCGGGGACGGCGAACACCGGGGAGCTGTTTTTT
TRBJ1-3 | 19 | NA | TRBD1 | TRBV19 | CASSIGRDRSSTSGNTIYF | TGTGCCAGTAGTATAGGGAGGGACAGATCTTCTACCTCTGGAAACACCATATATTTT
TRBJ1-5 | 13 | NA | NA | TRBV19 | CASSSLEGQPQHF | TGTGCCAGTAGTTCCTTGGAGGGTCAGCCCCAGCATTTT
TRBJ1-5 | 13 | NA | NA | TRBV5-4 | CASSLDSNQPQHF | TGTGCCAGCAGCTTGGATAGCAATCAGCCCCAGCATTTT
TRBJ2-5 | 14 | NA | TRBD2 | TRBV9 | CASSGGGVGETQYF | TGTGCCAGCAGCGGCGGGGGGGTCGGAGAGACCCAGTACTTC
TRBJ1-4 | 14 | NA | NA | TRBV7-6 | CASSLGERREKLFF | TGTGCCAGCAGCTTGGGGGAGAGAAGGGAAAAACTGTTTTTT
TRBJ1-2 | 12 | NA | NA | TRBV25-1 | CASSESVYGYTF | TGTGCCAGCAGTGAATCGGTCTATGGCTACACCTTC
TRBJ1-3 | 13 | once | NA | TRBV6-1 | CASSERSGNTIYF | TGTGCCAGCAGTGAGCGATCTGGAAACACCATATATTTT
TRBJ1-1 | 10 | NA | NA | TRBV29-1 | CSVANTEAFF | TGCAGCGTCGCCAACACTGAAGCTTTCTTT
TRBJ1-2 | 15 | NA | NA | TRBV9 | CASSLPGGENYGYTF | TGTGCCAGCAGCCTCCCTGGGGGGGAAAACTATGGCTACACCTTC
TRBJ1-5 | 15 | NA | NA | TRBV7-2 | CASSATERSLGAQHF | TGTGCCAGCAGCGCGACGGAGAGGAGCCTTGGGGCCCAGCATTTT
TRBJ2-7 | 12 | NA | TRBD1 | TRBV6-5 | CASFPGTGVQNF | TGTGCCAGCTTTCCGGGGACAGGGGTACAGAACTTC
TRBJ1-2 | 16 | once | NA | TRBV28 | CASSLSFEGQGPGYTF | TGTGCCAGCAGTTTATCGTTCGAGGGACAAGGACCCGGCTACACCTTC
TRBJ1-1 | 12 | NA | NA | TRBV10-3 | CAISRTDTEAFF | TGTGCCATCAGTCGGACAGACACTGAAGCTTTCTTT
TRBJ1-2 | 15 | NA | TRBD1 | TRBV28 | CASKDRGGTNYGYTF | TGTGCCAGCAAGGACAGGGGGGGGACTAACTATGGCTACACCTTC
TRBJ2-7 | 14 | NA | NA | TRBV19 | CASSIARGRYEQYF | TGTGCCAGTAGTATAGCTCGGGGCCGATATGAGCAGTACTTC
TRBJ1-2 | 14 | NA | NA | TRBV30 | CAWSRGRAIGLYTF | TGTGCCTGGAGTAGGGGGAGGGCTATAGGACTTTACACCTTC
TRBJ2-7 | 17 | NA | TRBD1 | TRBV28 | CASSLFHRGVLSYEQYF | TGTGCCAGCAGTTTATTCCACAGGGGGGTATTATCCTACGAGCAGTACTTC
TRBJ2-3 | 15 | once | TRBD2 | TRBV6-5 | CASTLPGGPADTQYF | TGTGCCAGTACCCTGCCGGGGGGGCCAGCCGATACGCAGTATTTT
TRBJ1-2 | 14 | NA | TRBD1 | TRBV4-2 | CASSQQTGGVGYTF | TGTGCCAGCAGCCAGCAAACAGGGGGCGTTGGCTACACCTTC
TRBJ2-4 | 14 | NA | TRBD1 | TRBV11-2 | CASSAGTGGWIQYF | TGTGCCAGCAGCGCCGGGACAGGGGGTTGGATTCAGTACTTC
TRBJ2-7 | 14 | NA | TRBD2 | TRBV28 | CASSSGGADNEQYF | TGTGCCAGCAGTTCGGGGGGGGCTGACAACGAGCAGTACTTC
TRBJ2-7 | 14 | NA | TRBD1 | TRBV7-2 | CASSSSGTGRLQYF | TGTGCCAGCAGCTCTTCCGGGACAGGCCGGTTGCAGTACTTC
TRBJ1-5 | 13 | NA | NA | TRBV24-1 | CATGGTGNQPQHF | TGTGCCACCGGAGGGACGGGTAATCAGCCCCAGCATTTT
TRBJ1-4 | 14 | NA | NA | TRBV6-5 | CASRPTGTNEKLFF | TGTGCCAGCAGGCCAACAGGGACTAATGAAAAACTGTTTTTT
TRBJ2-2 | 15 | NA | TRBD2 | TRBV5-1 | CASSSGLAGPGELFF | TGCGCCAGCAGCTCCGGACTAGCGGGACCCGGGGAGCTGTTTTTT
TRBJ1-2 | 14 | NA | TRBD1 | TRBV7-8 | CASSLATGGYGYTF | TGTGCCAGCAGCTTAGCGACAGGGGGCTATGGCTACACCTTC
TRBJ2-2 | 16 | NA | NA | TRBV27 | CASSLSGSWDTGELFF | TGTGCCAGCAGTTTATCCGGGAGCTGGGACACCGGGGAGCTGTTTTTT
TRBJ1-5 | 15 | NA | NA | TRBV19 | CASSMGWGGNQPQHF | TGTGCCAGTAGTATGGGGTGGGGTGGCAATCAGCCCCAGCATTTT
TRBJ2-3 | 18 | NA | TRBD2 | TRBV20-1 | CSASRRGSGRAGTDTQYF | TGCAGTGCTAGTCGCCGGGGTAGCGGGAGAGCGGGTACAGATACGCAGTATTTT
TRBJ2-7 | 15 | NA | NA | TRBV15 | CATSRDWQGGYEQYF | TGTGCCACCAGCAGAGATTGGCAGGGCGGGTACGAGCAGTACTTC
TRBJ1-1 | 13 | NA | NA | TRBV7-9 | CASSLAPNTEAFF | TGTGCCAGCAGCTTAGCCCCGAACACTGAAGCTTTCTTT
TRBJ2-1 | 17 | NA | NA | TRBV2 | CASRGRSSPERMNEQFF | TGTGCCAGCAGGGGACGGAGCTCCCCGGAGCGGATGAATGAGCAGTTCTTC
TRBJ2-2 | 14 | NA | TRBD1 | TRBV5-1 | CASRGQGDTGELFF | TGCGCCAGCAGGGGACAGGGGGACACCGGGGAGCTGTTTTTT
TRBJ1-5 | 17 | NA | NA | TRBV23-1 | CASSHQTRGDSNQPQHF | TGCGCCAGCAGTCATCAAACGAGAGGGGATAGCAATCAGCCCCAGCATTTT
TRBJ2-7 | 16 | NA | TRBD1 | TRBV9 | CASSALITGGIYEQYF | TGTGCCAGCAGCGCCCTAATAACAGGGGGGATTTACGAGCAGTACTTC
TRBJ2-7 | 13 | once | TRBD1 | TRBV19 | CASRADRNYEQYF | TGTGCCAGTAGAGCGGACAGGAACTACGAGCAGTACTTC
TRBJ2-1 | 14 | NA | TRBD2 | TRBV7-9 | CASSLGGGSDEQFF | TGTGCCAGCAGCTTAGGGGGCGGGAGTGATGAGCAGTTCTTC
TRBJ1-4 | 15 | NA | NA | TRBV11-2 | CASSFDRATNEKLFF | TGTGCCAGCAGCTTCGACAGAGCAACTAATGAAAAACTGTTTTTT
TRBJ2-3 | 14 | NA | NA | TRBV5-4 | CASSYWEASDTQYF | TGTGCCAGCAGCTACTGGGAGGCTTCAGATACGCAGTATTTT
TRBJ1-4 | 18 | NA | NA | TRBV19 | CASKLHAAGEVTSEKLFF | TGTGCCAGTAAACTTCATGCGGCAGGGGAGGTTACGAGTGAAAAACTGTTTTTT
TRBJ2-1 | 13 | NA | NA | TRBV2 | CASTRLLPNEQFF | TGTGCCAGCACGCGCCTTCTGCCCAATGAGCAGTTCTTC
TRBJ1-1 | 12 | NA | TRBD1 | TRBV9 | CASRAWTGQAFF | TGTGCCAGCAGGGCATGGACAGGCCAAGCTTTCTTT
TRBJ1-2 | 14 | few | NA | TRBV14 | CASSLKQGRVGYTF | TGTGCCAGCAGCCTAAAACAGGGAAGAGTTGGCTACACCTTC
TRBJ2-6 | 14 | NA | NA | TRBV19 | CASSVSSGANVLTF | TGTGCCAGTAGTGTCAGCTCTGGGGCCAACGTCCTGACTTTC